These 2 T cell receptor beta chains were sequenced from one sample in a study of cytomegalovirus exposure and HLA in healthy donors. A multiplex PCR was run with 60 Vbeta primers and 13 Jbeta primers. The assay was immunoSEQ multiplex PCR, and TCRdb's table has in-frame clones only and misses some. There are about 160,000 clones in the sample; under 75% occur only once, and approximately 7.1% lies in the top ten. Sequenced input: PBMCs. Source of these receptors: a man between 40 and 49 years old in good health and CMV-seropositive.

In its sample, this clone was seen once. The chain is built from TRBV14 and TRBJ2-2; 7 nucleotides align to TRBD1. The length of the CDR3 is 13 residues. CDR1 is SGHDN and CDR2 is FVKESK in the germline V gene. V lost 3 bases and J lost 5; bases outside the gene matches: 0. CDR3 in amino acids: CASSQTGTGELFF. Here the CDR3 DNA reads TGTGCCAGCAGCCAGACAGGGACCGGGGAGCTGTTTTTT. The full variable domain, its missing parts supplied by reference TRBV14 and TRBJ2-2, is EAGVTQFPSHSVIEKGQTVTLRCDPISGHDNLYWYRRVMGKEIKFLLHFVKESKQDESGMPNNRFLAERTGGTYSTLKVQPAELEDSGVYFCASSQTGTGELFFGEGSRLTVL.

The chain recombines TRBV27 with TRBJ2-5, with 10 bases matching TRBD2. The CDR3 has 14 amino acids. V dropped 2 bases and J dropped 3; count of bases not matched to a gene: 0. Germline CDR1 reads MNHEY; CDR2 reads SMNVEV (reference sequence). Written as DNA, the CDR3 is TGTGCCAGCAGTTTAACTAGCGGGGAAGAGACCCAGTACTTC. This codes for CASSLTSGEETQYF.